What follows is one TCR beta chain and its context. Its matching antigen is unknown. The data derive from a study of monozygotic twins with inflammatory bowel disease. The CDR3 runs to 15 residues. The germline CDR1 and CDR2 sequences are SGHRS and YFSETQ. Broader study findings: Discordant twins showed the same repertoire similarity as concordant twins, possibly from limited power. Inverse Simpson values showed less TCRbeta diversity in IBD patients than in their healthy co-twins.

cDNA synthesis was performed in eight separate reactions for each sample. Each UMI, carrying a 6-nucleotide sample barcode, came from template switching. With the 5' RACE reads reprocessed, TCRdb shows one record per CDR3 protein and no DNA. This sample's table reports 110,000 to 150,000 distinct CDR3 sequences. The sample was blood. The chain recombines TRBV5-1 with TRBJ1-5; the TCRdb call, TRBD1, lacks DNA for checking. The clonotype comes from a human donor with ulcerative colitis or Crohn's disease, or a healthy co-twin of an affected twin (not recorded which). CDR3 amino acids: CASSEQGEGNQPQHF.